These 28 T cell receptor beta chains originate from one sample sequenced in a study of somatic mutations in cytotoxic T cells in rheumatoid arthritis. Sequenced by immunoSEQ multiplex PCR; TCRdb stores in-frame clones only, minus some. The sample includes some 2,400 clones, roughly four fifths of them seen just once. The sequenced sample consisted of CD8+ T cells sorted from blood. These TCRs come from a man aged 60 to 75 with rheumatoid arthritis.

CDR3: CSVEDPTLTGELFF. The CDR3 DNA is TGCAGCGTTGAAGACCCCACTCTCACCGGGGAGCTGTTTTTT. V is TRBV29-1 and J is TRBJ2-2; no clear D gene. In germline, CDR1 is SQVTM, CDR2 ANQGSEA. Trimming cost V 0 bases and J 4 bases, with 9 bases left between them. The CDR3 runs to 14 residues.

The chain has TRBV4-1 and TRBJ1-2; 8 positions match TRBD1. CDR3 length: 16 amino acids. Germline CDR1 reads MGHRA; CDR2 reads YSYEKL. The J segment lost 4 bases and the V segment lost 0 bases, leaving 7 bases of the junction unmatched. The CDR3 nucleotides are TGCGCCAGCAGCCAAGACAGGGGGCGTAGGAGCTATGGCTACACCTTC. It encodes CASSQDRGRRSYGYTF.

V is TRBV23-1 and J is TRBJ2-3; the D gene is possibly TRBD2 (6 bases). TRBV23-1 is an ORF, with its function uncertain. V gave up 1 base and J gave up 2 bases, with 10 bases separating them. The CDR3 spans 15 residues. CDR3 amino acids: CASSQFRTNTDTQYF. The CDR3 DNA sequence: TGCGCCAGCAGTCAATTTAGGACTAACACAGATACGCAGTATTTT.

This chain uses TRBV7-3 with TRBJ1-1, with TRBD1 as a possible D gene (5 bases). The CDR3 spans 15 residues. Trimming removed 2 bases at V and 2 bases at J, with 12 bases between. Germline V gene lookup returns CDR1 SGHTA and CDR2 FQGTGA. In DNA form, the CDR3 reads TGTGCCAGCAGCTTAGCGGGACGGACCAACACTGAAGCTTTCTTT. Its translation: CASSLAGRTNTEAFF. Looking up the rest from reference TRBV7-3 and TRBJ1-1 gives the full variable domain: GAGVSQTPSNKVTEKGKYVELRCDPISGHTALYWYRQSLGQGPEFLIYFQGTGAADDSGLPNDRFFAVRPEGSVSTLKIQRTERGDSAVYLCASSLAGRTNTEAFFGQGTRLTVV.

The J gene is TRBJ2-7, the V gene TRBV9; D is possibly TRBD2 (6 bases). CDR3 size: 16 residues. Germline-derived CDR1 and CDR2 are SGDLS and YYNGEE. V lost 2 bases to trimming and J lost 4 bases, with 19 bases between them. CDR3 sequence reads: CASSVSSDGGNYEQYF. The CDR3, as DNA: TGTGCCAGCAGCGTTTCTTCGGACGGGGGAAATTACGAGCAGTACTTC.

This clone was seen a single time. An end of the junction does not agree with germline; a read error may underlie this. The chain joins TRBV5-1 to TRBJ1-2, with TRBD1 matching 7 bases. This CDR3 contains 15 residues. Germline V lookup: CDR1 SGHRS, CDR2 YFSETQ. The CDR3 reads CASSLGQTSSYGYTF. CDR3 DNA sequence: TGCGCCAGCAGTTTGGGACAGACATCATCCTATGGCTACACCTTC.

This sequence joins TRBV28 and TRBJ2-7; weak D call: TRBD2 (6 bases). The ends were cut back, 5 bases at V and 9 bases at J, with 20 bases in the middle. The CDR3 length is 14 residues. CDR1 and CDR2 (germline): MDHEN, SYDVKM. The CDR3 nucleotides read TGTGCCAGCAGTAGCGGAGGCCTTGCGGGACTGCAGTACTTC. This translates into CASSSGGLAGLQYF.

This chain joins TRBV27 and TRBJ1-6; TRBD1 is a possible D gene (5 bases). The CDR3 is made up of 16 amino acids. Trimming took 7 bases from V and 9 from J, leaving 22 bases between them. Germline CDR1 MNHEY, CDR2 SMNVEV (reference sequence). CDR3 sequence: CASNLHKGTEGSPLHF. CDR3 DNA sequence: TGTGCCAGCAATTTGCATAAGGGGACTGAGGGTTCACCCCTCCACTTT.

In its sample, this clone was seen a few times. V usage is TRBV9 and J usage is TRBJ2-1; perhaps TRBD2 as D (7 bases). CDR1 and CDR2 (germline): SGDLS, YYNGEE. The CDR3 totals 17 residues. Trimming took off 0 bases at V and 7 bases at J, with 20 bases between the two ends. In DNA form, the CDR3 reads TGTGCCAGCAGCGTAGTTGGGGGGGCTATTCGTGGTAATGAGCAGTTCTTC. Translation gives CASSVVGGAIRGNEQFF.

The V and J genes are TRBV7-6 and TRBJ2-1, with TRBD1 identical over 10 bases. CDR3 length: 15 amino acids. Germline trimming cut 5 bases from V and 7 bases from J; bases unmatched to any gene: 8. The germline V gene encodes CDR1 SGHVS and CDR2 FNYEAQ. This CDR3 is CASSHRDRGLNEQFF. Written as DNA, the CDR3 is TGTGCCAGCAGCCACAGGGACAGGGGACTGAATGAGCAGTTCTTC.

V is TRBV2 and J is TRBJ2-7; D might be TRBD2 (6 bases). The ends were cut back, 6 bases at V and 7 bases at J, with 19 bases in the middle. CDR1 and CDR2 (germline): SNHLY, FYNNEI. This CDR3 spans 14 amino acids. Here the CDR3 DNA reads TGTGCCAGCAGGGAGGCCCGCCGGGGGTGGGAGCAGTACTTC. Translating it yields CASREARRGWEQYF.

This clone was seen once. The chain has TRBV28 and TRBJ2-7; D gene uncertain. This CDR3 is 13 amino acids long. V dropped 6 bases and J dropped 0 bases, with 9 bases sitting between them. Germline V gene lookup returns CDR1 MDHEN and CDR2 SYDVKM. CDR3 nucleotides: TGTGCCAGCAGGACCCCTAGCTCCTACGAGCAGTACTTC. It is translated as CASRTPSSYEQYF.

This clone was seen only a few times. This chain joins TRBV4-1 and TRBJ1-1; D remains unclear. Deletions cut 3 bases from V and 1 base from J, with 9 bases between. Germline CDR1 MGHRA, CDR2 YSYEKL. This CDR3 is 14 amino acids long. The CDR3 is CASSHNSGNTEAFF. Here the CDR3 DNA reads TGCGCCAGCAGCCATAACTCAGGGAACACTGAAGCTTTCTTT.

This clone has just one count. The chain couples TRBV7-9 to TRBJ2-7; D not certain. V lost 4 bases and J 6 bases, leaving 7 bases between the germline ends. CDR1 SEHNR and CDR2 FQNEAQ come from the germline V gene (reference sequence). CDR3 length equals 11 residues. The CDR3 protein is CASSSGFEQYF. The CDR3 DNA reads as TGTGCCAGCAGCTCGGGTTTCGAGCAGTACTTC.

This rearrangement joins TRBV5-1 to TRBJ1-2; no reliable D call. Per the germline V gene, CDR1 is SGHRS and CDR2 is YFSETQ. The CDR3 sequence is 15 residues long. V lost 0 bases and J 5 bases, leaving 14 bases between the germline ends. Here the CDR3 DNA reads TGCGCCAGCAGCTTGGTAGGAGGACGGTTTTATGGCTACACCTTC. Translating gives CASSLVGGRFYGYTF.

This clone was recorded only once. The V and J genes are TRBV6-1 and TRBJ2-7; weak D call: TRBD2 (6 bases). Germline CDR1 is MNHNS and CDR2 is SASEGT. Trimming shortened V by 5 bases and J by 0 bases, and 14 bases separated the two germline ends. CDR3 length: 15 residues. The CDR3 sequence is CASSPKDYVSYEQYF. CDR3 bases: TGTGCCAGCAGTCCAAAGGACTATGTCTCCTACGAGCAGTACTTC.

The chain carries TRBV5-5 and TRBJ2-7; 10 bases map to TRBD1. The CDR3 has 15 amino acids. CDR1 is SGHKS, CDR2 YYEKEE, per germline (reference sequence). J was trimmed by 4 bases and V by 2 bases; bases with no gene match: 6. The CDR3 reads CASSFMGQGLYEQYF. The DNA for the CDR3 is TGTGCCAGCAGCTTCATGGGACAGGGGTTATACGAGCAGTACTTC.

The J gene is TRBJ1-1, the V gene TRBV7-9, with 7 bases that match TRBD1. Germline CDR1 and CDR2: SEHNR and FQNEAQ (reference sequence). CDR3 size: 16 residues. The V segment lost 4 bases and the J segment 5 bases; nucleotides outside the gene matches: 13. CDR3 nucleotide sequence: TGTGCCAGCAGCTCGACACTACAGGGGATGTGGACTGAAGCTTTCTTT. Encoded protein: CASSSTLQGMWTEAFF.

The CDR3 loop is CASSHSGSVTGELFF. CDR3 nucleotide sequence: TGCGCCAGCAGCCACAGCGGGAGCGTCACCGGGGAGCTGTTTTTT. The rearrangement uses TRBV4-3 and TRBJ2-2; TRBD2 matches at 8 bases. Germline trimming cut 3 bases from V and 4 bases from J; bases unmatched to any gene: 4. Germline CDR1 LGHNA, CDR2 YSLEER. The CDR3 is 15 amino acids.

The chain has TRBV27 and TRBJ1-2; maybe TRBD1 (6 bases). This CDR3 has 12 residues. CDR1 MNHEY and CDR2 SMNVEV come from the germline V gene (reference sequence). The ends were cut back, 6 bases at V and 3 bases at J, with 8 bases in the middle. The CDR3 nucleotides read TGTGCCAGCAGGGGGGCTTACTATGGCTACACCTTC. This encodes CASRGAYYGYTF.

This clone appeared a few times. The rearrangement joins TRBV4-2 to TRBJ2-7, with a tentative D call TRBD1 (5 bases). This CDR3 is 16 amino acids long. V lost 0 bases and J lost 0, with 12 bases in between. The germline CDR1 and CDR2 sequences are LGHNA and YNFKEQ. The CDR3 sequence: CASSQELHDSSYEQYF. Written as DNA, the CDR3 is TGTGCCAGCAGCCAAGAGTTACACGACAGCTCCTACGAGCAGTACTTC.

This clone was observed a few times. The rearrangement joins TRBV28 to TRBJ2-3, with TRBD1 matching over 9 bases. This CDR3 contains 13 residues. After removal of 6 bases from V and 5 bases from J, the junction contained 3 bases not matched to a gene. Germline CDR1 is MDHEN and CDR2 is SYDVKM. As DNA, the CDR3 is TGTGCCAGCAGACAGGGGGCAGGAGATACGCAGTATTTT. It codes for CASRQGAGDTQYF.

This clone was found a few times. This sample also contains other DNA sequences that code for the same CDR3. The chain joins TRBV7-6 to TRBJ2-7; weak D call: TRBD1 (6 bases). Trimming left V 0 bases short and J 3 bases short, with 12 bases between. The CDR3 is 15 amino acids. Germline V gene data show CDR1 as SGHVS and CDR2 as FNYEAQ. CDR3 region: CASSLASDRYYEQYF. The CDR3 DNA is TGTGCCAGCAGCTTAGCCTCGGACAGATACTACGAGCAGTACTTC.

V gene TRBV2 combines with J gene TRBJ2-3; maybe TRBD2 (6 bases). Germline V CDR1 and CDR2: SNHLY, FYNNEI. CDR3 size: 13 residues. V gave up 6 bases and J gave up 6 bases, with 13 bases separating them. Here the CDR3 DNA reads TGTGCCAGCAGGGGGTTTAGCGGCGATACGCAGTATTTT. Protein: CASRGFSGDTQYF.

The chain links TRBV29-1 to TRBJ2-7; D not resolved. There are 13 residues in the CDR3. Germline values: CDR1 SQVTM, CDR2 ANQGSEA. The V and J ends lost 4 bases and 4 bases respectively, with 14 bases between them. The CDR3 spells CSVVAHDGYEQYF. The CDR3 bases are TGCAGCGTTGTAGCCCATGATGGATACGAGCAGTACTTC.

As concerns this clone: The junction departs from germline at one end; a sequencing error may be responsible. This sample also contains other DNA sequences that code for the same CDR3. The chain combines TRBV11-2 with TRBJ1-1, with 8 bases fitting TRBD1. The germline gives CDR1 SGHAT, CDR2 FQNNGV. This CDR3 comprises 14 residues. DNA of the CDR3: TGTGCCAGCAGCGACCGACAGGGGATCTCTGAAGCCTTCTTT. Translating gives CASSDRQGISEAFF.

The chain links TRBV6-5 to TRBJ2-7, with D possibly being TRBD1 (5 bases). The CDR3 has 13 amino acids. Trimming took off 5 bases at V and 3 bases at J, with 11 bases between the two ends. Germline-derived CDR1 and CDR2 are MNHEY and SVGAGI. CDR3 loop: CASSEGHLYEQYF. DNA of the CDR3: TGTGCCAGCAGTGAAGGACATCTCTACGAGCAGTACTTC.

The rearrangement joins TRBV9 to TRBJ1-4; 7 nucleotides match TRBD1. Germline loops: CDR1 SGDLS, CDR2 YYNGEE. V dropped 0 bases and J dropped 4; count of bases not matched to a gene: 3. CDR3 size: 15 residues. The CDR3 coding sequence is TGTGCCAGCAGCGTAGAGGCAGGGGGTAATGAAAAACTGTTTTTT. This codes for CASSVEAGGNEKLFF.